These 4 T cell receptor beta chains share one sample of origin, sequenced in a study of response to subunit inactivated influenza vaccine. TCRdb called the RT-PCR reads again in MiXCR, with one record for every CDR3 protein. The sample has more than 450,000 distinct CDR3 sequences; 10% to 12% are singletons. Separately, the same data were catalogued under a study of T cells expressing NK-cell markers. This second study says: The TCR beta cDNA came from 5'RACE template switching with UMIs.

The sample consisted of PBMCs from blood, taken on the day of vaccination. The receptors stem from a man aged 45-65 years who received an inactivated influenza vaccine.

The chain has TRBV6-1 and TRBJ1-2, with 7 positions matching TRBD1. This CDR3 contains 13 residues. CDR1 is MNHNS and CDR2 is SASEGT in the germline V gene. J was trimmed by 1 base and V by 7 bases; bases with no gene match: 3. CDR3 sequence (DNA): TGTGCCAGCAAAAACAGGGGTAACTATGGCTACACCTTC. Encoded protein: CASKNRGNYGYTF.

In this sample, this clonotype turned up many times. The chain combines TRBV12-3 or TRBV12-4 with TRBJ2-1, with TRBD2 matching 8 bases. With 3 bases clipped from V and 4 bases from J, the junction kept 5 bases outside the gene matches. CDR3 length: 15 residues. CDR3 sequence reads: CASSFSLADYNEQFF. The CDR3 DNA follows: TGTGCCAGCAGTTTTTCACTAGCGGATTACAATGAGCAGTTCTTC.

The rearrangement uses TRBV28 and TRBJ2-5; 9 bases align to TRBD2. Per the germline V gene, CDR1 is MDHEN and CDR2 is SYDVKM. The CDR3 spans 17 residues. V lost 8 bases and J lost 7; bases outside the gene matches: 20. This CDR3 is CASGGRFFGGRGGTQYF. The DNA of the CDR3 is TGTGCCAGCGGCGGAAGATTTTTCGGCGGGAGGGGAGGGACCCAGTACTTC.

The V and J genes are TRBV20-1 and TRBJ1-6; 9 bases fit TRBD1. Unmatched junction bases numbered 11, after V lost 0 bases and J lost 14 bases. The CDR3 runs to 15 residues. Germline-derived CDR1 and CDR2 are DFQATT and SNEGSKA (reference sequence). In nucleotides, the CDR3 is TGCAGTGCTAGAGATGGGGGGACAGGGACCGGATCCCTCCACTTT. Its translation is CSARDGGTGTGSLHF.